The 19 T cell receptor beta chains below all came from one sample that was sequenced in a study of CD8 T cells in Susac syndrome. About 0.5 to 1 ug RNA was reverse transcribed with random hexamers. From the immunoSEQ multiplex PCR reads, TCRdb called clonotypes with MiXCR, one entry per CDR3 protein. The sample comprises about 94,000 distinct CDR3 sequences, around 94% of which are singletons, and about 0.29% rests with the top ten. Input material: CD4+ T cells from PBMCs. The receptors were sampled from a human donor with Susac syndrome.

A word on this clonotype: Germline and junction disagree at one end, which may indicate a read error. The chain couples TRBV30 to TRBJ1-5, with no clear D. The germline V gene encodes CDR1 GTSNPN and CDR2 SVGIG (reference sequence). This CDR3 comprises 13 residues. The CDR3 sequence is CAWSPERNQPQLF. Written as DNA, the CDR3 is TGTGCCTGGAGTCCAGAGAGAAATCAGCCCCAGCTTTTT.

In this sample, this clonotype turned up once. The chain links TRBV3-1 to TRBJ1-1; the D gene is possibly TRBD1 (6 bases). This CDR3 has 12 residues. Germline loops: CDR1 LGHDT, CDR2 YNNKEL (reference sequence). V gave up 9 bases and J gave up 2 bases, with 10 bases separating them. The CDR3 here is CASGQYNTEAFF. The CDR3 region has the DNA TGTGCCAGTGGACAGTATAACACTGAAGCTTTCTTT.

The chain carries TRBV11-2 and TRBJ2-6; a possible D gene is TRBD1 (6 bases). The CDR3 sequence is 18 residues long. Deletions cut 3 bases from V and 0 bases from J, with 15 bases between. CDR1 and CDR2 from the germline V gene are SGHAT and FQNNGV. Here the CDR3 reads CASSFRVSGVSGANVLTF. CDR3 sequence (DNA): TGTGCCAGCAGCTTTAGGGTTTCAGGGGTCTCTGGGGCCAACGTCCTGACTTTC.

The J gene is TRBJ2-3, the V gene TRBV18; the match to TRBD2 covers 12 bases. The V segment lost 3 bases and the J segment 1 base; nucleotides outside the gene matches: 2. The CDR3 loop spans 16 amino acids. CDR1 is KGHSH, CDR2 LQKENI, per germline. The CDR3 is CASSPTSGGRTDTQYF. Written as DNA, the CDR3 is TGTGCCAGCTCACCGACTAGCGGGGGCCGCACAGATACGCAGTATTTT.

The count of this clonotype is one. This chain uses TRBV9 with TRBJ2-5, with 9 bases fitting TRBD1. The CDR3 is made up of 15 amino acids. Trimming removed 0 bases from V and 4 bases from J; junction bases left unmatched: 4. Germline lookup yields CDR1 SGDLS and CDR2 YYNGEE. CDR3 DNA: TGTGCCAGCAGCGTAGCGGGACAGGGTAGAGAGACCCAGTACTTC. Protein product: CASSVAGQGRETQYF. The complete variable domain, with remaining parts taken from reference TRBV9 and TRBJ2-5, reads DSGVTQTPKHLITATGQRVTLRCSPRSGDLSVYWYQQSLDQGLQFLIQYYNGEERAKGNILERFSAQQFPDLHSELNLSSLELGDSALYFCASSVAGQGRETQYFGPGTRLLVL.

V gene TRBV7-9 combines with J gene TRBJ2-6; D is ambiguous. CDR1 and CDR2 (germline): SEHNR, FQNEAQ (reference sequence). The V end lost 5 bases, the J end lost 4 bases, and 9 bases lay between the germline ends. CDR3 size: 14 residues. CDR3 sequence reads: CASSHVGGANVLTF. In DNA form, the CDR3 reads TGTGCCAGCAGCCACGTTGGGGGGGCCAACGTCCTGACTTTC.

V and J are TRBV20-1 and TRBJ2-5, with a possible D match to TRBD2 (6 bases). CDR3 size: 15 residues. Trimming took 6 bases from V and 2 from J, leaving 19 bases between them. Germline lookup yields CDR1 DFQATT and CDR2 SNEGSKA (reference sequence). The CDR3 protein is CSAERSAGPQETQYF. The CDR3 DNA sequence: TGCAGTGCGGAGAGGTCGGCGGGGCCTCAAGAGACCCAGTACTTC.

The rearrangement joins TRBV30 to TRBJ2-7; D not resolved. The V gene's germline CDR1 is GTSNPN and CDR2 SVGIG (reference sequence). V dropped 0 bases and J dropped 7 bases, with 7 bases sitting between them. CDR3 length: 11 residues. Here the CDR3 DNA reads TGTGCCTGGAGTGTACTAAGGGAGCAGTACTTC. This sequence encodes CAWSVLREQYF.

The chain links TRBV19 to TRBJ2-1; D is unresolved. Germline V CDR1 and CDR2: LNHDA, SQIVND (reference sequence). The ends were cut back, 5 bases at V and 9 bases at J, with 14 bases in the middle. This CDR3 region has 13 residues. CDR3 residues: CASSRLSLSEQFF. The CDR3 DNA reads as TGTGCCAGTAGTCGGCTGAGTCTGAGTGAGCAGTTCTTC.

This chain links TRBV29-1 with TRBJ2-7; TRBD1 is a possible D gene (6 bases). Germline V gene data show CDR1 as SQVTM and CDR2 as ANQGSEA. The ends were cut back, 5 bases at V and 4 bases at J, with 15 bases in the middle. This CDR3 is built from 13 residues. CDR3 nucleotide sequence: TGCAGCGTTCAGTCCAATACAGGGTACGAGCAGTACTTC. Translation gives CSVQSNTGYEQYF.

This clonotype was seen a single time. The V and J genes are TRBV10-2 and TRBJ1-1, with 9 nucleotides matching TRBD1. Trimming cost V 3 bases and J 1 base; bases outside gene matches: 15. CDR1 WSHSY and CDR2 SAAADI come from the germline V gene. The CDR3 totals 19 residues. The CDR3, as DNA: TGCGCCAGCAGTGATATCGGGACAGGGTTTCGGGTTGGGAACACTGAAGCTTTCTTT. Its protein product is CASSDIGTGFRVGNTEAFF.

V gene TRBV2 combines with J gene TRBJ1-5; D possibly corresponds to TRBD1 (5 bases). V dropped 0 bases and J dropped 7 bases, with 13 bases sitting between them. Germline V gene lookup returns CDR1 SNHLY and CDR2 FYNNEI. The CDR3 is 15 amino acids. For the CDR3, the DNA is TGTGCCAGCAGTGAAGCGCGCGGGGCAGGACAGCCCCAGCATTTT. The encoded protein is CASSEARGAGQPQHF.

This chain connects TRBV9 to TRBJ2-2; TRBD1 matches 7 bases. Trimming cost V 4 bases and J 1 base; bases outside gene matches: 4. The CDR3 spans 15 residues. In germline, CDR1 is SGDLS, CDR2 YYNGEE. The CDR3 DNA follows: TGTGCCAGCAGCTTTCGGACAGGGAACACCGGGGAGCTGTTTTTT. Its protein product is CASSFRTGNTGELFF. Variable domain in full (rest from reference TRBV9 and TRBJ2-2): DSGVTQTPKHLITATGQRVTLRCSPRSGDLSVYWYQQSLDQGLQFLIQYYNGEERAKGNILERFSAQQFPDLHSELNLSSLELGDSALYFCASSFRTGNTGELFFGEGSRLTVL.

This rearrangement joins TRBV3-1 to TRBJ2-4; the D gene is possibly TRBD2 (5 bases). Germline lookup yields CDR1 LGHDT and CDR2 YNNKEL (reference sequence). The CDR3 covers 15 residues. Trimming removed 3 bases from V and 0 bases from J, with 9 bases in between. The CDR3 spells CASSHSGVAKNIQYF. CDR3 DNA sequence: TGTGCCAGCAGCCACTCCGGGGTAGCCAAAAACATTCAGTACTTC. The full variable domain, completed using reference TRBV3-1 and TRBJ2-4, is DTAVSQTPKYLVTQMGNDKSIKCEQNLGHDTMYWYKQDSKKFLKIMFSYNNKELIINETVPNRFSPKSPDKAHLNLHINSLELGDSAVYFCASSHSGVAKNIQYFGAGTRLSVL.

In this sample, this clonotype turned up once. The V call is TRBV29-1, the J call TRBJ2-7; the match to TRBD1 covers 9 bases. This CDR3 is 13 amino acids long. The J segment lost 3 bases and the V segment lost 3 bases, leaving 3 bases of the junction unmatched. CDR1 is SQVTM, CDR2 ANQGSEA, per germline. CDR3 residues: CSVEKGQGYEQYF. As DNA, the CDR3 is TGCAGCGTTGAGAAGGGACAGGGCTACGAGCAGTACTTC.

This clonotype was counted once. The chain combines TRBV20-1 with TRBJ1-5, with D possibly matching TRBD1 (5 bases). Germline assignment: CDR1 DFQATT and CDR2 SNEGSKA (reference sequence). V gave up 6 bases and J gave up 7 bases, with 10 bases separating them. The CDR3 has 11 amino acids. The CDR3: CSALWGQPQHF. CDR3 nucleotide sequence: TGCAGTGCCCTCTGGGGGCAGCCCCAGCATTTT.

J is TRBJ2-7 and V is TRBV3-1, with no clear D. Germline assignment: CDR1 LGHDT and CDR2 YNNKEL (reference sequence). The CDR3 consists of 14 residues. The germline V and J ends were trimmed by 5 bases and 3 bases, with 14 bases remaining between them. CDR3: CASSAAGSGYEQYF. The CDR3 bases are TGTGCCAGCAGCGCTGCCGGGTCCGGCTACGAGCAGTACTTC.

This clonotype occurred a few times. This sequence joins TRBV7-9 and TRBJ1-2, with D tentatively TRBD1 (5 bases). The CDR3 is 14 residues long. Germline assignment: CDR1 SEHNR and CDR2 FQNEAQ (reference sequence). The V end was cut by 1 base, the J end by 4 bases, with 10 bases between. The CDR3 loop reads CASSLGTGGYGYTF. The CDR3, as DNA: TGTGCCAGCAGCTTAGGAACAGGTGGCTATGGCTACACCTTC.

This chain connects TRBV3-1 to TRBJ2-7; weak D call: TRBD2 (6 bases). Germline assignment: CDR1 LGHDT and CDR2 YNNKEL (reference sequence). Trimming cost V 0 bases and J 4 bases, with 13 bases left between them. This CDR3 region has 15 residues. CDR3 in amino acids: CASSQDDAGGYEQYF. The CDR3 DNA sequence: TGTGCCAGCAGCCAAGATGACGCCGGAGGGTACGAGCAGTACTTC.